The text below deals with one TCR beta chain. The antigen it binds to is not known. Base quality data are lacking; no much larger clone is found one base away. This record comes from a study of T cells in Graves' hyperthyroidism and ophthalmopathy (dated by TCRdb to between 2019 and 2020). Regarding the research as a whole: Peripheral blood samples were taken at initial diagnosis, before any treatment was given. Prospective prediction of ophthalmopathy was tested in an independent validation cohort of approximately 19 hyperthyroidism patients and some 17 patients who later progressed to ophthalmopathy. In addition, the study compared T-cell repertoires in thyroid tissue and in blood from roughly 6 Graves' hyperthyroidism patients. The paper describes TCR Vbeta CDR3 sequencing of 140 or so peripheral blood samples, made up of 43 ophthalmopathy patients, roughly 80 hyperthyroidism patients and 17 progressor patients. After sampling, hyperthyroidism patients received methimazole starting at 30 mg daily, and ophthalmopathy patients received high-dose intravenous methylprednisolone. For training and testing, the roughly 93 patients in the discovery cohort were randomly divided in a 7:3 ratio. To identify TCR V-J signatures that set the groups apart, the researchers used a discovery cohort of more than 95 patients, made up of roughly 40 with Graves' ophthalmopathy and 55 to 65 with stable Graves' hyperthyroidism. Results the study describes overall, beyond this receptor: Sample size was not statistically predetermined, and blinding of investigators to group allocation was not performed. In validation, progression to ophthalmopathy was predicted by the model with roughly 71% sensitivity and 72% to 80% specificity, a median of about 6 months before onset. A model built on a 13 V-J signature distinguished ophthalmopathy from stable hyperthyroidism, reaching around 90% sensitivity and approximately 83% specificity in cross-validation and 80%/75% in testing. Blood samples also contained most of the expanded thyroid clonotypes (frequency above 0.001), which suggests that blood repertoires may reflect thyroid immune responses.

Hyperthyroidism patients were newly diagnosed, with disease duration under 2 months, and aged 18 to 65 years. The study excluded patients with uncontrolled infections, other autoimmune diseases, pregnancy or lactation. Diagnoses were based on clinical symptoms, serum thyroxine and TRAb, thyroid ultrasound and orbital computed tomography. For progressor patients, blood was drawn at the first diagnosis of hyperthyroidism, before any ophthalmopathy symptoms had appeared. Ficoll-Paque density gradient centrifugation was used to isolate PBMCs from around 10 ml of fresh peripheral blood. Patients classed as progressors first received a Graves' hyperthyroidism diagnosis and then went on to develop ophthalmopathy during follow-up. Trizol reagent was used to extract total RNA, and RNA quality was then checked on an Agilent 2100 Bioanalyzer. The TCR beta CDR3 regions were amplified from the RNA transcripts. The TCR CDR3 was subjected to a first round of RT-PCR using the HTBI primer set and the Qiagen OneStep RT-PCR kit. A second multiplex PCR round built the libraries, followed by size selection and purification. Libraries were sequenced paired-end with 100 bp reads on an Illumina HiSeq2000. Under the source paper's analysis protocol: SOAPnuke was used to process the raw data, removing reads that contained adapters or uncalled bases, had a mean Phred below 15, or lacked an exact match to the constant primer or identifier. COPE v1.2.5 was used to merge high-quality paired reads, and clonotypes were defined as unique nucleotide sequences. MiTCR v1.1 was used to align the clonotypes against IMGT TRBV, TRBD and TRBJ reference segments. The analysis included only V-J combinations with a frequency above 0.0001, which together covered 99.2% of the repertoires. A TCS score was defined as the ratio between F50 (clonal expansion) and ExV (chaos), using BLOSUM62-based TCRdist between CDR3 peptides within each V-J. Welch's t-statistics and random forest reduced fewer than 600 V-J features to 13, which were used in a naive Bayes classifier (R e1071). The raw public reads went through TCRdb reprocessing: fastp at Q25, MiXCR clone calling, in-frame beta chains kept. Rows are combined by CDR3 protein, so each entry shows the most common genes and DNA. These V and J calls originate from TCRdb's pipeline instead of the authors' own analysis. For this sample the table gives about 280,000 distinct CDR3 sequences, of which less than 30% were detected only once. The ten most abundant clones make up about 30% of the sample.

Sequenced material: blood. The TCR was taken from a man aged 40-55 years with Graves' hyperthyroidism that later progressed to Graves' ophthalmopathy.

The DNA reads TGTGCCAGCAGAGCTACCGGGCGCCGGGTGTACGAGCAGTACTTC. Translation gives CASRATGRRVYEQYF. The chain joins TRBV6-2 or TRBV6-3 to TRBJ2-7; the D gene cannot be named for sure. Sequences MNHEY (CDR1) and SVGEGT (CDR2) are obtained from the germline V gene. Cut back by 6 bases and 4 bases, the V and J ends lie 19 bases apart. The CDR3 runs 15 residues from the cysteine to the phenylalanine. Only the CDR3 DNA is retained, 45 bases long and in frame from the first base.